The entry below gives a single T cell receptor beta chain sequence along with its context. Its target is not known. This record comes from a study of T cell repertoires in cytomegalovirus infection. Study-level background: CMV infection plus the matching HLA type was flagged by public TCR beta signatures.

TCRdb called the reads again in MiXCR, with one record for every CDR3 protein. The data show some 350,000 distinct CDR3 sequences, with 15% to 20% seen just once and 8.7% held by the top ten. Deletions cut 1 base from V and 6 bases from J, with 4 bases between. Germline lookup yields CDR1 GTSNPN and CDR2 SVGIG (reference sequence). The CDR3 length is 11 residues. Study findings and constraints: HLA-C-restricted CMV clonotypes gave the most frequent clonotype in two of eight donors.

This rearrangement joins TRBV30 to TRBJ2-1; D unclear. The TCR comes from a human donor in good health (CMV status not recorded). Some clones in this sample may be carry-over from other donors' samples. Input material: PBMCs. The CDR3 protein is CAWSDPNEQFF. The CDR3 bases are TGTGCCTGGAGTGATCCCAATGAGCAGTTCTTC.